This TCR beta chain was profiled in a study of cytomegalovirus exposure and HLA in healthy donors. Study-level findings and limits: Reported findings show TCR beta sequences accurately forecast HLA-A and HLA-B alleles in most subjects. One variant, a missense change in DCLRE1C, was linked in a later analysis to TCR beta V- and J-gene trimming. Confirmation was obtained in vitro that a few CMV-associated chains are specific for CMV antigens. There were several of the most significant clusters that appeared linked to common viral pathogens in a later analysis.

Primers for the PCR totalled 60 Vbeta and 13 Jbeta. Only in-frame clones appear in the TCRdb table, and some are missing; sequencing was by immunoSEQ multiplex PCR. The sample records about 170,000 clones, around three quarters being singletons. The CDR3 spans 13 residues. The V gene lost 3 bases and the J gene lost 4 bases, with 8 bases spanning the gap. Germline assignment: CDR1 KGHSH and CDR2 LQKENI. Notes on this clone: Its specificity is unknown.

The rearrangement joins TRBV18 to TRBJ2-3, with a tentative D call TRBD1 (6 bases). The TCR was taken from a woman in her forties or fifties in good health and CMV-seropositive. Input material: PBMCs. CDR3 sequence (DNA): TGTGCCAGCTCACCGGGGGCTTCAGATACGCAGTATTTT. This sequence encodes CASSPGASDTQYF.